The 25 T cell receptor beta chains reported below all come from one sample, sequenced in a study of T cell repertoires in cytomegalovirus infection. A single record per CDR3 protein comes from TCRdb applying MiXCR to the reads. The sample has around 230,000 distinct CDR3 sequences; about 5.9% are singletons. Sequenced material: PBMCs. These receptors were obtained from a human donor in good health (CMV status not recorded). Some clones in this sample may be carry-over from other donors' samples.

This clonotype was detected many times. The rearrangement joins TRBV7-2 to TRBJ1-1, with D hard to call. Germline-derived CDR1 and CDR2 are SGHTA and FQGNSA. The V end was cut by 5 bases, the J end by 1 base, with 8 bases between. This CDR3 has 13 residues. The CDR3 here is CASSPRSNTEAFF. The CDR3 DNA is TGTGCCAGCAGCCCGCGATCGAACACTGAAGCTTTCTTT. The whole variable domain, remainder taken from reference TRBV7-2 and TRBJ1-1, is GAGVSQSPSNKVTEKGKDVELRCDPISGHTALYWYRQSLGQGLEFLIYFQGNSAPDKSGLPSDRFSAERTGGSVSTLTIQRTQQEDSAVYLCASSPRSNTEAFFGQGTRLTVV.

This clonotype was picked up a small number of times. The chain recombines TRBV29-1 with TRBJ1-1; 9 bases line up with TRBD1. V lost 7 bases and J lost 3; bases outside the gene matches: 9. The germline V gene has CDR1 SQVTM and CDR2 ANQGSEA. The CDR3 is 14 residues long. The CDR3 is CSAIRRTGDTEAFF. The DNA of the CDR3 is TGCAGCGCCATAAGGCGGACAGGGGACACTGAAGCTTTCTTT.

Concerning this clonotype itself: This may arise from a read error, as a much more abundant clone is one base away. J is TRBJ2-7 and V is TRBV29-1; D is perhaps TRBD1 (5 bases). The length of the CDR3 is 13 residues. The germline V gene has CDR1 SQVTM and CDR2 ANQGSEA. CDR3 residues: CSASVQGIYEQCF. The CDR3 region has the DNA TGCAGCGCCTCCGTCCAGGGTATCTACGAGCAGTGCTTC.

At least ten counts were recorded for this clonotype. The rearrangement uses TRBV24-1 and TRBJ2-2; D is unresolved. This CDR3 has 15 residues. V lost 3 bases, J lost 5 bases, and 12 bases lay in between. From germline, CDR1 is KGHDR and CDR2 SFDVKD. The CDR3 sequence is CATSDPTQGTGELFF. CDR3 DNA: TGTGCCACCAGTGATCCGACACAAGGGACCGGGGAGCTGTTTTTT.

Many counts were recorded for this clonotype. The J gene is TRBJ2-5, the V gene TRBV7-2; D is possibly TRBD1 (6 bases). Germline V gene sequence: CDR1 SGHTA, CDR2 FQGNSA. V lost 4 bases to trimming and J lost 0 bases, with 12 bases between them. The CDR3 spans 15 residues. CDR3 nucleotide sequence: TGTGCCAGCAGCTCCCGGGACATGTACCAAGAGACCCAGTACTTC. Its protein product is CASSSRDMYQETQYF. Full variable domain (missing parts from reference TRBV7-2 and TRBJ2-5): GAGVSQSPSNKVTEKGKDVELRCDPISGHTALYWYRQSLGQGLEFLIYFQGNSAPDKSGLPSDRFSAERTGGSVSTLTIQRTQQEDSAVYLCASSSRDMYQETQYFGPGTRLLVL.

The sample holds many counts of this clonotype. The DNA for the CDR3 is TGTGCCAGCAGCTTAGATCTTGGGCAGCCGACGCCCTATGGCTACACCTTC. Translation: CASSLDLGQPTPYGYTF. V usage is TRBV11-2 and J usage is TRBJ1-2; no clear D gene. This CDR3 has 17 amino acids. CDR1 and CDR2 (germline): SGHAT, FQNNGV. V lost 0 bases and J lost 4, with 18 bases in between.

This clonotype was seen ten or more times. The chain joins TRBV20-1 to TRBJ1-1, with TRBD1 as a possible D gene (5 bases). The germline gives CDR1 DFQATT, CDR2 SNEGSKA (reference sequence). The length of the CDR3 is 17 residues. V shed 3 bases and J shed 8 bases, with 28 bases lying between them. CDR3 amino acids: CSASFKGRKISAVEAFF. For the CDR3, the DNA is TGCAGTGCTAGTTTCAAGGGGCGCAAAATCTCAGCGGTAGAAGCTTTCTTT.

This chain uses TRBV20-1 with TRBJ2-5; no reliable D call. CDR1 and CDR2 from the germline V gene are DFQATT and SNEGSKA (reference sequence). The CDR3 runs 13 residues. V was cut by 3 bases and J by 5 bases, with 13 bases left in between. The CDR3, as DNA: TGCAGTGCTAGTAACACACGAGAGGAGACCCAGTACTTC. Translated, it gives CSASNTREETQYF.

In the case of this clonotype: A much larger clone is a single base away; this may be a read error. The chain carries TRBV28 and TRBJ2-1; D not certain. Germline CDR1 is MDHEN and CDR2 is SYDVKM. The CDR3 loop spans 11 amino acids. The CDR3 loop reads CASSLGISIRF. The CDR3 coding sequence is TGTGCCAGCAGTTTGGGGATTAGCATCCGCTTC.

This clonotype was seen many times. This chain joins TRBV4-3 and TRBJ2-6; D is uncertain. In germline, CDR1 is LGHNA, CDR2 YSLEER. The CDR3 length is 17 residues. The germline V and J ends were trimmed by 0 bases and 0 bases, with 9 bases remaining between them. As DNA, the CDR3 is TGCGCCAGCAGCCAAGATCGCCGGAGCTCTGGGGCCAACGTCCTGACTTTC. It translates to CASSQDRRSSGANVLTF.

This clonotype showed up many times. The chain combines TRBV6-1 with TRBJ1-4; D remains ambiguous. CDR3 length equals 15 residues. V lost 5 bases and J lost 2, with 12 bases in between. Germline CDR1 MNHNS, CDR2 SASEGT. The CDR3 DNA is TGTGCCAGCAGTCCCATTCTGGGGACTAATGAAAAACTGTTTTTT. This encodes CASSPILGTNEKLFF.

This clonotype was recorded at least ten times. This chain connects TRBV29-1 to TRBJ2-7; 9 bases map to TRBD1. In germline, CDR1 is SQVTM, CDR2 ANQGSEA. This CDR3 has 13 amino acids. The V and J ends lost 5 bases and 1 base, in that order; junction bases with no gene match: 3. The CDR3 here is CSVMTGGSYEQYF. CDR3 in DNA: TGCAGCGTTATGACAGGGGGATCCTACGAGCAGTACTTC.

This clonotype was observed at least ten times. The genes are TRBV4-2 and TRBJ1-1; tentatively, D is TRBD1 (6 bases). Between the trimmed V and J ends, which lost 4 bases and 12 bases, there was a span of 21 bases. CDR3 length equals 14 residues. The germline V gene encodes CDR1 LGHNA and CDR2 YNFKEQ. CDR3 sequence reads: CASSRDGGGDGTFF. The CDR3 region has the DNA TGTGCCAGCAGCCGAGATGGGGGCGGGGACGGAACTTTCTTT.

This clonotype was detected ten times or more. This chain joins TRBV11-1 and TRBJ2-7; no clear D gene. The CDR3 spans 13 residues. Looked up from germline, CDR1 is SGHAT and CDR2 is FQDESV (reference sequence). Between the trimmed V and J ends, which lost 4 bases and 0 bases, there was a span of 7 bases. CDR3 amino acids: CASSWGSSYEQYF. DNA for the CDR3: TGTGCCAGCAGCTGGGGAAGCTCCTACGAGCAGTACTTC.

Ten or more counts support this clonotype. This rearrangement joins TRBV7-9 to TRBJ1-1; weak D call: TRBD1 (6 bases). In germline, CDR1 is SEHNR, CDR2 FQNEAQ (reference sequence). This CDR3 comprises 15 residues. V was clipped by 3 bases and J by 1 base, with 12 bases between them. In DNA form, the CDR3 reads TGTGCCAGCAGCTTCTTACCGGGACAGAACACTGAAGCTTTCTTT. It yields the protein CASSFLPGQNTEAFF.

The rearrangement joins TRBV13 to TRBJ1-1; D is uncertain. The CDR3 spans 13 residues. Trimming took off 0 bases at V and 6 bases at J, with 8 bases between the two ends. The germline V gene has CDR1 PRHDT and CDR2 FYEKMQ (reference sequence). The CDR3 DNA reads TGTGCCAGCAGCTTAGGACGGTTCCCTGAAGCTTTCTTT. As protein: CASSLGRFPEAFF.

In this sample, this clonotype turned up many times. The rearrangement joins TRBV12-3 or TRBV12-4 to TRBJ1-5, with D maybe TRBD1 (5 bases). The CDR3 contains 15 residues. V was cut by 7 bases and J by 2 bases, with 15 bases left in between. CDR3 nucleotide sequence: TGTGCCAGCACCTGGGGAGGGACGGGCAATCAGCCCCAGCATTTT. It specifies CASTWGGTGNQPQHF.

The J gene is TRBJ1-4, the V gene TRBV4-1; 7 bases map to TRBD1. Germline V gene lookup returns CDR1 MGHRA and CDR2 YSYEKL. V shed 4 bases and J 3 bases; nucleotides not matched to a gene: 11. The CDR3 extends over 17 amino acids. For the CDR3, the DNA is TGCGCCAGCAGCCCAAGACAGGGAGGAACACCTAATGAAAAACTGTTTTTT. This encodes CASSPRQGGTPNEKLFF.

This clonotype was observed many times. This chain connects TRBV7-2 to TRBJ1-1; D ambiguous. V lost 2 bases, J lost 5 bases, and 15 bases lay in between. Germline CDR1 SGHTA, CDR2 FQGNSA. The CDR3 extends over 15 amino acids. CDR3 loop: CASSLSEGGGTEAFF. The DNA of the CDR3 is TGTGCCAGCAGCTTAAGTGAGGGAGGAGGAACTGAAGCTTTCTTT.

The sample holds many counts of this clonotype. The rearrangement links TRBV12-3 or TRBV12-4 to TRBJ2-1, with 7 bases fitting TRBD1. V lost 7 bases and J lost 4; bases outside the gene matches: 7. The CDR3 has 14 amino acids. The CDR3 region is CASIRGTEYNEQFF. The CDR3 DNA is TGTGCCAGCATCCGAGGGACAGAGTACAATGAGCAGTTCTTC.

This clonotype was seen many times. The gene calls are TRBV13 and TRBJ2-7; TRBD1 agrees at 8 bases. The CDR3 runs to 16 residues. Looked up from germline, CDR1 is PRHDT and CDR2 is FYEKMQ (reference sequence). V lost 6 bases to trimming and J lost 0 bases; unmatched junction nucleotides: 10. Here the CDR3 DNA reads TGTGCCAGCAGACCTGAAAGGACAGGGATCTCCTACGAGCAGTACTTC. Translated: CASRPERTGISYEQYF.

This clonotype was seen repeatedly, ten times or more. V usage is TRBV19 and J usage is TRBJ2-1; D gene unclear. This CDR3 comprises 16 residues. V was clipped by 3 bases and J by 3 bases, with 15 bases between them. The germline gives CDR1 LNHDA, CDR2 SQIVND (reference sequence). The CDR3 DNA reads TGTGCCAGTAGTATCGGTCACACCTCAAACTACAATGAGCAGTTCTTC. Amino acid sequence: CASSIGHTSNYNEQFF.

In regard to this clonotype: One base away lies a much larger clone, so this may be a sequencing read error. CDR3 bases: TGTGCCAGCAGCTTAGATCGGTTTTGCCATGAGCAGTTCTTC. This gives the protein CASSLDRFCHEQFF. The gene calls are TRBV11-2 and TRBJ2-1; no definite D call. Germline V gene data show CDR1 as SGHAT and CDR2 as FQNNGV. Trimming removed 0 bases from V and 8 bases from J, with 11 bases in between. The CDR3 length is 14 residues.

This clonotype was observed many times. This rearrangement joins TRBV28 to TRBJ1-5, with D perhaps TRBD1 (6 bases). Germline V CDR1 and CDR2: MDHEN, SYDVKM. Trimming cost V 7 bases and J 6 bases, with 16 bases left between them. There are 14 residues in the CDR3. CDR3 nucleotides: TGTGCCAGCATCACCCGACAGGCCGGTCAGCCCCAGCATTTT. Its protein is CASITRQAGQPQHF.

The chain uses TRBV7-9 and TRBJ1-2; D remains unclear. The CDR3 has 12 residues. The V and J ends lost 6 bases and 8 bases respectively, with 13 bases between them. Germline V gene lookup returns CDR1 SEHNR and CDR2 FQNEAQ (reference sequence). The CDR3 DNA follows: TGTGCCAGCAGTCGTCGGGAACGGGGCTACACCTTC. The encoded protein is CASSRRERGYTF.